Below are 11 T cell receptor beta chains sequenced from a single sample in a study of OX40 agonist ivuxolimab in advanced cancers. Data came from immunoSEQ multiplex PCR; TCRdb stores just in-frame clones and leaves some out. The sample lists roughly 70,000 clones, just over 85% seen once, with roughly 7.8% in the top ten. Source: CD4+ or CD8+ T cells sorted from blood, taken in a trial of the OX40 agonist ivuxolimab. Every receptor here comes from an adult with an advanced solid tumor such as melanoma, head and neck, liver or kidney cancer.

The rearrangement uses TRBV5-6 and TRBJ1-1, with D tentatively TRBD1 (6 bases). With 0 bases removed from V and 5 bases from J, the gap between germline ends came to 17 bases. This CDR3 spans 16 amino acids. Germline CDR1 is SGHDT and CDR2 is YYEEEE. The CDR3 is CASSLGPEGGETEAFF. DNA of the CDR3: TGTGCCAGCAGCTTGGGCCCGGAAGGGGGAGAGACTGAAGCTTTCTTT.

This sequence joins TRBV30 and TRBJ1-5; a weak D match, TRBD1 (5 bases). The germline V gene has CDR1 GTSNPN and CDR2 SVGIG (reference sequence). The CDR3 sequence is 14 residues long. The V end lost 2 bases, the J end lost 7 bases, and 15 bases lay between the germline ends. The CDR3 protein is CAWSYLRGNQPQHF. The CDR3 nucleotides are TGTGCCTGGAGTTACCTAAGGGGAAACCAGCCCCAGCATTTT.

The chain has TRBV4-2 and TRBJ2-1; TRBD1 matches at 8 bases. After removal of 4 bases from V and 0 bases from J, the junction contained 5 bases not matched to a gene. Germline V gene data show CDR1 as LGHNA and CDR2 as YNFKEQ. This CDR3 has 16 residues. Here the CDR3 DNA reads TGTGCCAGCAGCCGCCAGGGGGCCAGCTCCTACAATGAGCAGTTCTTC. This codes for CASSRQGASSYNEQFF.

The chain combines TRBV7-9 with TRBJ2-6; TRBD1 agrees at 8 bases. The junction had 7 bases not matched to a gene; V was cut back by 0 bases and J by 0 bases. The CDR3 is made up of 19 amino acids. Germline V gene data show CDR1 as SEHNR and CDR2 as FQNEAQ (reference sequence). In DNA form, the CDR3 reads TGTGCCAGCAGCTTAGCGGGGACAGGAGGATACTCTGGGGCCAACGTCCTGACTTTC. It specifies CASSLAGTGGYSGANVLTF.

The chain links TRBV18 to TRBJ1-1; D call uncertain. Trimming removed 3 bases at V and 1 base at J, with 12 bases between. Germline CDR1 reads KGHSH; CDR2 reads LQKENI. The CDR3 sequence is 15 residues long. The CDR3 is CASSPSPISNTEAFF. DNA of the CDR3: TGTGCCAGCTCACCGTCCCCTATCTCGAACACTGAAGCTTTCTTT.

The V and J genes are TRBV20-1 and TRBJ2-2; D gene uncertain. Germline V gene lookup returns CDR1 DFQATT and CDR2 SNEGSKA (reference sequence). V lost 1 base to trimming and J lost 9 bases, with 6 bases between them. The CDR3 is 11 residues long. Here the CDR3 DNA reads TGCAGTGCTAGAGTGGGGAGGGAGCTGTTTTTT. Translating gives CSARVGRELFF.

There are a few counts of this clone. CDR3 nucleotide sequence: TGTGCCTGGAGGTTTGGACAGGGTATGCACTTT. Translation: CAWRFGQGMHF. V gene TRBV30 combines with J gene TRBJ1-6; 8 positions match TRBD1. Germline trimming cut 3 bases from V and 19 bases from J; bases unmatched to any gene: 8. Germline loops: CDR1 GTSNPN, CDR2 SVGIG (reference sequence). The CDR3 has 11 amino acids.

The CDR3 region has the DNA TGTGCCAGCAGCTTTACTAGCGGGGGGCACGAGCAGTACTTC. Its translation is CASSFTSGGHEQYF. The V and J genes are TRBV5-5 and TRBJ2-7, with 12 bases that match TRBD2. V gave up 2 bases and J gave up 5 bases; unmatched junction bases: 2. The CDR3 runs to 14 residues. CDR1 is SGHKS, CDR2 YYEKEE, per germline (reference sequence).

This clone was seen a few times. This chain uses TRBV10-1 with TRBJ2-7; D uncertain. CDR1 and CDR2 (germline): WNHNN, SYGVQD (reference sequence). CDR3 length: 14 amino acids. Trimming took off 9 bases at V and 2 bases at J, with 17 bases between the two ends. CDR3 sequence reads: CARTRWGSTYEQYF. CDR3 coding DNA: TGCGCCAGGACACGGTGGGGATCTACCTACGAGCAGTACTTC.

The rearrangement uses TRBV11-3 and TRBJ1-1, with no clear D. V lost 0 bases and J 9 bases, leaving 5 bases between the germline ends. The germline CDR1 and CDR2 sequences are SGHNT and YENEEA. CDR3 length: 11 amino acids. This CDR3 reads CASSLDYQAFF. In DNA form, the CDR3 reads TGTGCCAGCAGCTTAGACTACCAAGCTTTCTTT.

V gene TRBV28 combines with J gene TRBJ2-6; unclear D gene. The CDR3 runs to 17 residues. Trimming removed 2 bases from V and 0 bases from J, with 11 bases in between. CDR1 is MDHEN and CDR2 is SYDVKM in the germline V gene. The DNA for the CDR3 is TGTGCCAGCAGTTTACGGACCATGAGCTCTGGGGCCAACGTCCTGACTTTC. Translated: CASSLRTMSSGANVLTF.